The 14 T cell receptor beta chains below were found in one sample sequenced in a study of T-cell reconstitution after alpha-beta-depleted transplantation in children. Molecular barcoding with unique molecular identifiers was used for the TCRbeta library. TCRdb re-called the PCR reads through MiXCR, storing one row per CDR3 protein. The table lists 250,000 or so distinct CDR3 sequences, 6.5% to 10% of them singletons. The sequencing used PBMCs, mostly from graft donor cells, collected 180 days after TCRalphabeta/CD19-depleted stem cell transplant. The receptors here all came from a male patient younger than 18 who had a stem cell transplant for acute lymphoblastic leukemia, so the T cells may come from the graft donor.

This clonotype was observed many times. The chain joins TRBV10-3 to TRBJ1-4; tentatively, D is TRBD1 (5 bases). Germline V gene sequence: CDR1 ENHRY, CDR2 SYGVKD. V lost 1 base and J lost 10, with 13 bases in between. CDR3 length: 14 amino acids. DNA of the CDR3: TGTGCCATCAGTGAGTGGGGCGCGGAAGGAAAACTGTTTTTT. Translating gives CAISEWGAEGKLFF.

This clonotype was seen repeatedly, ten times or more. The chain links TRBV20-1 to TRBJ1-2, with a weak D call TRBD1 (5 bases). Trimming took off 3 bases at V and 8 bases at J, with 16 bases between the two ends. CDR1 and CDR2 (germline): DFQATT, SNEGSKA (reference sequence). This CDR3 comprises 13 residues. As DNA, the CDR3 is TGCAGTGCTAGCCAGGGAGGGATGATAGGCTACACCTTC. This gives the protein CSASQGGMIGYTF.

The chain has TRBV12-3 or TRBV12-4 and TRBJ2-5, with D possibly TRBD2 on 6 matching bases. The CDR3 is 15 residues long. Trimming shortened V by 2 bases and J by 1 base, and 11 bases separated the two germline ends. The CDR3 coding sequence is TGTGCCAGCAGTTTAAAAGCGGGTGGCCAAGAGACCCAGTACTTC. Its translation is CASSLKAGGQETQYF.

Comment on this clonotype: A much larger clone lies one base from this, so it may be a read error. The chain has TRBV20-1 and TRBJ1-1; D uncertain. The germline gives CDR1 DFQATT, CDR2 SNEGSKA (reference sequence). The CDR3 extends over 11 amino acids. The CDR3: CSAEGNTEASF. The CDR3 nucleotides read TGCAGTGCAGAGGGCAACACTGAAGCTTCCTTT.

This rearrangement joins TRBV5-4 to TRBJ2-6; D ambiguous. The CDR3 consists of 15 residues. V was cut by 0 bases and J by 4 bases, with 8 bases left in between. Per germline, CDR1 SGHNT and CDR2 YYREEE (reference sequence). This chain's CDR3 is CASSLAPTGANVLTF. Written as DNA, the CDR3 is TGTGCCAGCAGCTTGGCCCCGACGGGGGCCAACGTCCTGACTTTC. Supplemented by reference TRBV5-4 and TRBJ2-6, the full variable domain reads ETGVTQSPTHLIKTRGQQVTLRCSSQSGHNTVSWYQQALGQGPQFIFQYYREEENGRGNFPPRFSGLQFPNYSSELNVNALELDDSALYLCASSLAPTGANVLTFGAGSRLTVL.

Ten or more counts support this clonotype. CDR3 DNA: TGTGCCAGCAGCCACCTAAACACTGAAGCTTTCTTT. This sequence encodes CASSHLNTEAFF. This chain uses TRBV3-1 with TRBJ1-1; D not resolved. V was shortened by 3 bases and J by 2 bases, with 4 bases between the two germline ends. This CDR3 is built from 12 residues. Germline values: CDR1 LGHDT, CDR2 YNNKEL (reference sequence).

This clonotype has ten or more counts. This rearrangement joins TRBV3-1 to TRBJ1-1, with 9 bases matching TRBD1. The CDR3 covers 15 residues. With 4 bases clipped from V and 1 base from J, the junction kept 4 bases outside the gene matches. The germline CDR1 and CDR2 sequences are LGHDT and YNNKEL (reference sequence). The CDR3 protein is CASSLGGQGNTEAFF. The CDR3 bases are TGTGCCAGCAGCCTGGGGGGACAGGGGAACACTGAAGCTTTCTTT.

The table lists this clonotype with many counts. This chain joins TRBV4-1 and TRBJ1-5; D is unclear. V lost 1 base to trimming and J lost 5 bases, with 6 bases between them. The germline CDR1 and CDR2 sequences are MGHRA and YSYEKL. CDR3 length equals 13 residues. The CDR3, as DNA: TGCGCCAGCAGCCAAGGGCCCGATCAGCCCCAGCATTTT. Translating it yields CASSQGPDQPQHF.

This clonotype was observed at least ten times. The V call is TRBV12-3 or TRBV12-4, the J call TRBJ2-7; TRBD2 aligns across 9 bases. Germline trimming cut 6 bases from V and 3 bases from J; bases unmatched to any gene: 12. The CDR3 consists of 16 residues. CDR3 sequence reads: CASRRDRREGLYEQYF. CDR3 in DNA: TGTGCCAGCAGGAGGGATCGGCGGGAGGGCCTCTACGAGCAGTACTTC.

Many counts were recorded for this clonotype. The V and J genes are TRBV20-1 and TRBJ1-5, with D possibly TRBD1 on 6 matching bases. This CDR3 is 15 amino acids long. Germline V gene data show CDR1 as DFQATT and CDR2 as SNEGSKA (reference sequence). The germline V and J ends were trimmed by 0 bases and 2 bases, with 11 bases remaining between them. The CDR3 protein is CSARDRGGGNQPQHF. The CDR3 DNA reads TGCAGTGCTAGAGATCGCGGGGGCGGCAATCAGCCCCAGCATTTT.

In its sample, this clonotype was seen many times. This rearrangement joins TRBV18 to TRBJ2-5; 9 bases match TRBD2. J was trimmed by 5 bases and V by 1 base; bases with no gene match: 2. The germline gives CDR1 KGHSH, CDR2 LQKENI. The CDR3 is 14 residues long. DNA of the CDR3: TGTGCCAGCTCACCACTAGCGGGAGAGGAGACCCAGTACTTC. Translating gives CASSPLAGEETQYF.

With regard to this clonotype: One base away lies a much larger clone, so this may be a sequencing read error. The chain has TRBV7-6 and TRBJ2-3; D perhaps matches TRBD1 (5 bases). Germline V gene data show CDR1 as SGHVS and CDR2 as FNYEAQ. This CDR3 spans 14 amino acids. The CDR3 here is CASGLGAELDTQYF. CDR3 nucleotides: TGTGCCAGCGGCTTAGGGGCAGAGCTAGATACGCAGTATTTT.

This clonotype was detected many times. CDR3 coding DNA: TGCAGCGTTGAAAGGTTAGGGAGCTCCTACAATGAGCAGTTCTTC. Its translation is CSVERLGSSYNEQFF. The chain couples TRBV29-1 to TRBJ2-1; D might be TRBD2 (5 bases). V was shortened by 2 bases and J by 0 bases, with 11 bases between the two germline ends. Germline assignment: CDR1 SQVTM and CDR2 ANQGSEA. The CDR3 is 15 amino acids.

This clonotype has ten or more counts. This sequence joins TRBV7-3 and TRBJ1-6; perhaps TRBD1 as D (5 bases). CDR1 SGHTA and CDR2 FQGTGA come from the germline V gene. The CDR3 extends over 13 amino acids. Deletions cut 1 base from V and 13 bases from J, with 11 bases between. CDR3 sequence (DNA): TGTGCCAGCAGCTTAAACCCGGACAAGCCCCTCCACTTT. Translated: CASSLNPDKPLHF.